This is a list of T cell receptor beta chains from one sample in a study of preoperative IRX-2 immunotherapy in early breast cancer. The data were produced by immunoSEQ multiplex PCR, yet TCRdb's version contains in-frame clones alone and is incomplete. The sample lists 25,000 to 30,000 clones; about three quarters were seen once. The sample was lymph node tissue, taken after IRX-2 immunotherapy. These receptors all stem from a human donor with breast cancer. CDR3s include the opening cysteine and the closing phenylalanine or tryptophan. Each record gives: CDR3 DNA, CDR3 protein, D gene, clone size, J gene, V gene. A D gene is named only where the DNA matches it firmly. Clone size appears in some rows only: once, few, many, or a class for an expanded clone.

CDR3 DNA: TGTGCCAGCAGTCTAGTTAACGGGCAGACCCAGTACTTC; CDR3 protein: CASSLVNGQTQYF; D gene: -; clone size: -; J gene: TRBJ2-5; V gene: TRBV28
CDR3 DNA: TGTGCCAGCAGTTACGCGGCAGGGCCGATTTATGGCTACACCTTC; CDR3 protein: CASSYAAGPIYGYTF; D gene: -; clone size: few; J gene: TRBJ1-2; V gene: TRBV6-8
CDR3 DNA: TGTGCCAGCAGTTACCAACCGACTAGCGGGCCTGACAATGAGCAGTTCTTC; CDR3 protein: CASSYQPTSGPDNEQFF; D gene: TRBD2; clone size: once; J gene: TRBJ2-1; V gene: TRBV6-7
CDR3 DNA: TGCGCCAGCAGTGAGTCGAAGGGACAGGGAAACTTC; CDR3 protein: CASSESKGQGNF; D gene: TRBD1; clone size: -; J gene: TRBJ2-7; V gene: TRBV10-2
CDR3 DNA: TGTGCCAGCAGCCAGGGACTAGCGGGAGGGGTTACCCAGTACTTC; CDR3 protein: CASSQGLAGGVTQYF; D gene: TRBD2; clone size: -; J gene: TRBJ2-5; V gene: TRBV7-7
CDR3 DNA: TGCGCCAGCAGTGATTCTTACCGGGCCTATGGCTACACCTTC; CDR3 protein: CASSDSYRAYGYTF; D gene: -; clone size: -; J gene: TRBJ1-2; V gene: TRBV10-2
CDR3 DNA: TGTGCCAGCAGTTACCGGGCGAATACAGATACGCAGTATTTT; CDR3 protein: CASSYRANTDTQYF; D gene: -; clone size: few; J gene: TRBJ2-3; V gene: TRBV6-8
CDR3 DNA: TGCAGCGTCCCTCCCCCGGGGAGCTCCTACAATGAGCAGTTCTTC; CDR3 protein: CSVPPPGSSYNEQFF; D gene: -; clone size: -; J gene: TRBJ2-1; V gene: TRBV29-1
CDR3 DNA: TGTGCCAGCAGCTTAGTCGTCGCAACTAATGAAAAACTGTTTTTT; CDR3 protein: CASSLVVATNEKLFF; D gene: -; clone size: -; J gene: TRBJ1-4; V gene: TRBV7-6
CDR3 DNA: TGTGCCGACCCAACGGGGAGGTCCAACACTGAAGCTTTCTTT; CDR3 protein: CADPTGRSNTEAFF; D gene: -; clone size: -; J gene: TRBJ1-1; V gene: TRBV12-2
CDR3 DNA: TGTGCCAGTAGTATAGGCGTTTGGGAGTACGAGCAGTACTTC; CDR3 protein: CASSIGVWEYEQYF; D gene: -; clone size: -; J gene: TRBJ2-7; V gene: TRBV19
CDR3 DNA: TGTGCCAGCAGCCCCCATCTCTCACAGGGGAGGTCGGAGACCCAGTACTTC; CDR3 protein: CASSPHLSQGRSETQYF; D gene: -; clone size: -; J gene: TRBJ2-5; V gene: TRBV6-8
CDR3 DNA: TGCGCCAGCAGCTTGGCCGGTGGTAGCGGGAGCCCCTCCACCTACGAGCAGTACTTC; CDR3 protein: CASSLAGGSGSPSTYEQYF; D gene: TRBD2; clone size: -; J gene: TRBJ2-7; V gene: TRBV5-1
CDR3 DNA: TGTGCCAGCAGTTACTCGATGGGAGGGTACAATGAGCAGTTCTTC; CDR3 protein: CASSYSMGGYNEQFF; D gene: TRBD2; clone size: -; J gene: TRBJ2-1; V gene: TRBV6-8
CDR3 DNA: TGTGCCAGTAGTCCGGACAGCCTCTATGGCTACACCTTC; CDR3 protein: CASSPDSLYGYTF; D gene: -; clone size: -; J gene: TRBJ1-2; V gene: TRBV19
CDR3 DNA: TGTGCCAGCAGCCCCGGGACAGGGCACGAAAAACTGTTTTTT; CDR3 protein: CASSPGTGHEKLFF; D gene: TRBD1; clone size: few; J gene: TRBJ1-4; V gene: TRBV11-3
CDR3 DNA: TGTGCCAGCAGTACCGCGGCCCTTACTCCCTCCTACGAGCAGTACTTC; CDR3 protein: CASSTAALTPSYEQYF; D gene: -; clone size: once; J gene: TRBJ2-7; V gene: TRBV6-8
CDR3 DNA: TGTGCTAGTTCGGTCCATAGCAATCAGCCCCAGCATTTT; CDR3 protein: CASSVHSNQPQHF; D gene: -; clone size: -; J gene: TRBJ1-5; V gene: TRBV12-5
CDR3 DNA: TGTGCCAGCAGTAAGGGCGGCTATGGCTACACCTTC; CDR3 protein: CASSKGGYGYTF; D gene: -; clone size: -; J gene: TRBJ1-2; V gene: TRBV28
CDR3 DNA: TGTGCCACCCGAAACGCCGGGGAAAAACTGTTTTTT; CDR3 protein: CATRNAGEKLFF; D gene: -; clone size: few; J gene: TRBJ1-4; V gene: TRBV6-8
CDR3 DNA: TGTGCCAGCACCATAGGGGGGGTAATGAGCTCTGGGGCCAACGTCCTGACTTTC; CDR3 protein: CASTIGGVMSSGANVLTF; D gene: -; clone size: -; J gene: TRBJ2-6; V gene: TRBV6-8
CDR3 DNA: TGCGCCAGCAGCCAATCCGGGACTAGCCTCTACGAGCAGTACTTC; CDR3 protein: CASSQSGTSLYEQYF; D gene: TRBD2; clone size: -; J gene: TRBJ2-7; V gene: TRBV23-1
CDR3 DNA: TGTGCCAGCACCCCAAGGAACACTGAAGCTTTCTTT; CDR3 protein: CASTPRNTEAFF; D gene: -; clone size: few; J gene: TRBJ1-1; V gene: TRBV6-8
CDR3 DNA: TGCGCCAGCAGCTACGGGGATCCCAATCAGCCCCAGCATTTT; CDR3 protein: CASSYGDPNQPQHF; D gene: -; clone size: -; J gene: TRBJ1-5; V gene: TRBV5-1
CDR3 DNA: TGTGCCAGCAGCTGGAGGGCAGGCTACTATGGCTACACCTTC; CDR3 protein: CASSWRAGYYGYTF; D gene: -; clone size: -; J gene: TRBJ1-2; V gene: TRBV11-3
CDR3 DNA: TGTGCCAGCAGCCCCTGGGGCCGGGCAGATACGCAGTATTTT; CDR3 protein: CASSPWGRADTQYF; D gene: -; clone size: -; J gene: TRBJ2-3; V gene: TRBV12-1
CDR3 DNA: TGCAGCGTTCTCACAGGGGGCCCCAATCAGCCCCAGCATTTT; CDR3 protein: CSVLTGGPNQPQHF; D gene: TRBD1; clone size: -; J gene: TRBJ1-5; V gene: TRBV29-1
CDR3 DNA: TGTGCCAGCAGCGGAGGGGTTATTGGGGAACTCCTTGGGGGCACTGAAGCTTTCTTT; CDR3 protein: CASSGGVIGELLGGTEAFF; D gene: -; clone size: -; J gene: TRBJ1-1; V gene: TRBV11-3
CDR3 DNA: TGTGCCAGCACCACGGGCGGGAGTAGGTACAATGAGCAGTTCTTC; CDR3 protein: CASTTGGSRYNEQFF; D gene: TRBD2; clone size: -; J gene: TRBJ2-1; V gene: TRBV19
CDR3 DNA: TGTGCCAGCAGTGAAGGCGGGGTCCCTGGAAACACCATATATTTT; CDR3 protein: CASSEGGVPGNTIYF; D gene: -; clone size: -; J gene: TRBJ1-3; V gene: TRBV25-1
CDR3 DNA: TGTGCCAGCAGCTCCCGTGGCGGGGGGAAAGACTATGGCTACACCTTC; CDR3 protein: CASSSRGGGKDYGYTF; D gene: -; clone size: -; J gene: TRBJ1-2; V gene: TRBV7-6
CDR3 DNA: TGCAGCGTTCTTAGGACAGGGGGGGTCTACGGCTACACCTTC; CDR3 protein: CSVLRTGGVYGYTF; D gene: TRBD1; clone size: -; J gene: TRBJ1-2; V gene: TRBV29-1
CDR3 DNA: TGTGCCAGTAGCGGGACAGTCAACACCGGGGAGCTGTTTTTT; CDR3 protein: CASSGTVNTGELFF; D gene: TRBD1; clone size: few; J gene: TRBJ2-2; V gene: TRBV19
CDR3 DNA: TGTGCCAGTGAGGGAGGTGCTGAAGCTTTCTTT; CDR3 protein: CASEGGAEAFF; D gene: -; clone size: -; J gene: TRBJ1-1; V gene: TRBV6-4
CDR3 DNA: TGTGCCAGCAGCCTGACAGGGTGGAGCACAGATACGCAGTATTTT; CDR3 protein: CASSLTGWSTDTQYF; D gene: -; clone size: -; J gene: TRBJ2-3; V gene: TRBV7-5
CDR3 DNA: TGTGCCAGCAGTACAGGGGCAAGCCCCTCTGGAAACACCATATATTTT; CDR3 protein: CASSTGASPSGNTIYF; D gene: TRBD1; clone size: few; J gene: TRBJ1-3; V gene: TRBV6-8
CDR3 DNA: TGCGCCAGCAGCTTGGACGAGCCGCCCTACGAGCAGTACTTC; CDR3 protein: CASSLDEPPYEQYF; D gene: -; clone size: once; J gene: TRBJ2-7; V gene: TRBV5-1
CDR3 DNA: TGTGCCAGCAGGATCGATGGGTCGAATGAGCAGTTCTTC; CDR3 protein: CASRIDGSNEQFF; D gene: -; clone size: -; J gene: TRBJ2-1; V gene: TRBV6-8
CDR3 DNA: TGTGCCAGCAGCTTAGCGAGGGGTCCCCGGACCGGGGAGCTGTTTTTT; CDR3 protein: CASSLARGPRTGELFF; D gene: -; clone size: -; J gene: TRBJ2-2; V gene: TRBV7-1
CDR3 DNA: TGTGCCAGCAGTTACTCGCCGACTAGTTTTACAGATACGCAGTATTTT; CDR3 protein: CASSYSPTSFTDTQYF; D gene: -; clone size: few; J gene: TRBJ2-3; V gene: TRBV6-8
CDR3 DNA: TGTGCCACCAGCAGAGATGATGATGTAGGACCAATCAATGAGCAGTTCTTC; CDR3 protein: CATSRDDDVGPINEQFF; D gene: -; clone size: few; J gene: TRBJ2-1; V gene: TRBV15
CDR3 DNA: TGTGCCAGCAGGGTCGGGCAGACGAACACCGGGGAGCTGTTTTTT; CDR3 protein: CASRVGQTNTGELFF; D gene: -; clone size: -; J gene: TRBJ2-2; V gene: TRBV7-7